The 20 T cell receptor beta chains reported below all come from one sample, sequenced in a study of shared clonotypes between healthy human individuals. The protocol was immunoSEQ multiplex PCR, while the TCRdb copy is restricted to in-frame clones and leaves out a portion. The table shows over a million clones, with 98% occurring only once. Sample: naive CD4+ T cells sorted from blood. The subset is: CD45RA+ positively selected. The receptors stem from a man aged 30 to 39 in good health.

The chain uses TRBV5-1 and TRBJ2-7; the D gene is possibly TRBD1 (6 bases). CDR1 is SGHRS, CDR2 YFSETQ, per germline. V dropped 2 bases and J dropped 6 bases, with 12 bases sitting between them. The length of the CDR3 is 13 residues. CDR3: CASSLVRDTEQYF. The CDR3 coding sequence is TGCGCCAGCAGCTTAGTCCGGGACACCGAGCAGTACTTC.

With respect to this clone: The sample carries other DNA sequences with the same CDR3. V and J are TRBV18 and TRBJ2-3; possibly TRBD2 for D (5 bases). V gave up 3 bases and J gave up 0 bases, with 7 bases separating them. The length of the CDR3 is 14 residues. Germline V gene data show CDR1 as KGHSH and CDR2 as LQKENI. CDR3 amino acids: CASSPPSSTDTQYF. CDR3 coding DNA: TGTGCCAGCTCACCGCCTAGCAGCACAGATACGCAGTATTTT.

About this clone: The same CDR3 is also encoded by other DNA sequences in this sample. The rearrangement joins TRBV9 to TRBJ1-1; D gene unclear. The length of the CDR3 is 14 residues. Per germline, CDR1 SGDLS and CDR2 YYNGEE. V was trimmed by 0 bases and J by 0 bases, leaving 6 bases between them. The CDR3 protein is CASSVGQMNTEAFF. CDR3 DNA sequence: TGTGCCAGCAGCGTAGGGCAGATGAACACTGAAGCTTTCTTT.

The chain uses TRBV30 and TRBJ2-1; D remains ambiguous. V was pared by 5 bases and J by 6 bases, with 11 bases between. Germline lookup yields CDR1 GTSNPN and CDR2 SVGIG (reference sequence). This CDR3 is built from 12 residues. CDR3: CAWDFDGNEQFF. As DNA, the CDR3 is TGTGCCTGGGACTTCGACGGCAATGAGCAGTTCTTC. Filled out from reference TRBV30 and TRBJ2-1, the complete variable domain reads SQTIHQWPATLVQPVGSPLSLECTVEGTSNPNLYWYRQAAGRGLQLLFYSVGIGQISSEVPQNLSASRPQDRQFILSSKKLLLSDSGFYLCAWDFDGNEQFFGPGTRLTVL.

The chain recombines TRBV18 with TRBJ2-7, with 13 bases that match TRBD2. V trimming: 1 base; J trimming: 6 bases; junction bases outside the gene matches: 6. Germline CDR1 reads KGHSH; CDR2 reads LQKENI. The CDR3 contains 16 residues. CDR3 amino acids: CASSPLELAGGGEQYF. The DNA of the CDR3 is TGTGCCAGCTCACCACTTGAACTAGCGGGAGGGGGCGAGCAGTACTTC.

As DNA, the CDR3 is TGTGCCAGCAGTTCCGCGAGGAAGACCTACGAGCAGTACTTC. Amino acid sequence: CASSSARKTYEQYF. The chain joins TRBV6-6 to TRBJ2-7; no clear D. The ends were cut back, 4 bases at V and 2 bases at J, with 12 bases in the middle. The V gene's germline CDR1 is MNHNY and CDR2 SVGAGI (reference sequence). The CDR3 has 14 amino acids.

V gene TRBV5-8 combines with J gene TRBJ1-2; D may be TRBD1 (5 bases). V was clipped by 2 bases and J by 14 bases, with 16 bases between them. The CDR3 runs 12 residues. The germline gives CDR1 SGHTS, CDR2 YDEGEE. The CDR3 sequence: CASSFLYQGRTF. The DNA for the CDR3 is TGTGCCAGCAGCTTCTTATACCAGGGTCGGACCTTC.

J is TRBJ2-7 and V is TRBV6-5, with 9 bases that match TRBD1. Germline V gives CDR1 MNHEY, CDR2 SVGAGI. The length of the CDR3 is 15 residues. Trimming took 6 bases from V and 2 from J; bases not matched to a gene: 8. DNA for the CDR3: TGTGCCAGCAGGAACCGGGACAGGGTAACCTACGAGCAGTACTTC. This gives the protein CASRNRDRVTYEQYF.

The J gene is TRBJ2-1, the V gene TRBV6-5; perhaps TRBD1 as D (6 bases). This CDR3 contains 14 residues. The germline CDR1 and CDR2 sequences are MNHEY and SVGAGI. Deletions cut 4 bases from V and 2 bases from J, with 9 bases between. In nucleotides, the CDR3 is TGTGCCAGCAGTTCAGACAGGCCCTACAATGAGCAGTTCTTC. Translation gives CASSSDRPYNEQFF.

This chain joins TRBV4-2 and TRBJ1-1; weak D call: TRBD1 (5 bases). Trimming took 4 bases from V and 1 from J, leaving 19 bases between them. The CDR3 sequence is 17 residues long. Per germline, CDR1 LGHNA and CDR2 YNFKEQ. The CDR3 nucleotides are TGTGCCAGCAGCCCCCCCGGGCAGGGTGCATCGAACACTGAAGCTTTCTTT. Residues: CASSPPGQGASNTEAFF.

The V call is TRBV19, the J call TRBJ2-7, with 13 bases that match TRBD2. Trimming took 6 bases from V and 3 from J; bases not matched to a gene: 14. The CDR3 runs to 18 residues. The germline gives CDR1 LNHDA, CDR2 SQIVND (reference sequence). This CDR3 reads CASSPGLAGSLRSYEQYF. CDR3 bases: TGTGCCAGTAGCCCGGGACTAGCGGGATCACTCCGAAGCTACGAGCAGTACTTC.

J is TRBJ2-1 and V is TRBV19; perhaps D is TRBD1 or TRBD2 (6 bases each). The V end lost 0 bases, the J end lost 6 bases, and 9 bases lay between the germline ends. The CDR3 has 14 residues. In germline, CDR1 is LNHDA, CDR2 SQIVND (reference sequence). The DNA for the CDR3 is TGTGCCAGTAGTATAGATTCGGGGGCCAATGAGCAGTTCTTC. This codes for CASSIDSGANEQFF.

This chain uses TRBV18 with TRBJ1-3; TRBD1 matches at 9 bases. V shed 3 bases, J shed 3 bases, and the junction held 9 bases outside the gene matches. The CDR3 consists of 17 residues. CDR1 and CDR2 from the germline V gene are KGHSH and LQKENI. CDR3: CASSPGTGSRLGNTIYF. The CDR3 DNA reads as TGTGCCAGCTCACCCGGGACAGGGTCGCGTCTTGGAAACACCATATATTTT.

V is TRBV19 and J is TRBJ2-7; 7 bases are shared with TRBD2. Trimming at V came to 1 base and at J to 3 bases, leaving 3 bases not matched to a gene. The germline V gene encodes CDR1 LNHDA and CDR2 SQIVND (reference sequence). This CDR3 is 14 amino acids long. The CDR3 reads CASSIGEGLYEQYF. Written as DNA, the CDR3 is TGTGCCAGTAGTATAGGGGAGGGCCTCTACGAGCAGTACTTC.

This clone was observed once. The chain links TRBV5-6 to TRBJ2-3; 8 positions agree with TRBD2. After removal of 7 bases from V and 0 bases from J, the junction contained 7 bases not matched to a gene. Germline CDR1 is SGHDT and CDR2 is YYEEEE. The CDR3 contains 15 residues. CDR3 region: CASLSGAGSTDTQYF. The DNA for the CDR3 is TGTGCCAGCCTTAGCGGGGCAGGTAGCACAGATACGCAGTATTTT.

The CDR3 here is CASSEPRGANTEAFF. The CDR3 DNA follows: TGTGCCAGCAGCGAACCCCGGGGGGCGAACACTGAAGCTTTCTTT. The chain employs TRBV11-2 and TRBJ1-1; maybe TRBD1 (6 bases). This CDR3 contains 15 residues. Germline assignment: CDR1 SGHAT and CDR2 FQNNGV. The ends were cut back, 5 bases at V and 1 base at J, with 14 bases in the middle. The full variable domain, rest sourced from reference TRBV11-2 and TRBJ1-1, is EAGVAQSPRYKIIEKRQSVAFWCNPISGHATLYWYQQILGQGPKLLIQFQNNGVVDDSQLPKDRFSAERLKGVDSTLKIQPAKLEDSAVYLCASSEPRGANTEAFFGQGTRLTVV.

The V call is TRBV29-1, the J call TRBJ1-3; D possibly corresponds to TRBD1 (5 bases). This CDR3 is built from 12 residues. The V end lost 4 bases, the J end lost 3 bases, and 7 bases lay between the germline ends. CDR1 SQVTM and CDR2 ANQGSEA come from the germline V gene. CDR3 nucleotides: TGCAGCGTTGGGGGGTATGGAAACACCATATATTTT. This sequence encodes CSVGGYGNTIYF.

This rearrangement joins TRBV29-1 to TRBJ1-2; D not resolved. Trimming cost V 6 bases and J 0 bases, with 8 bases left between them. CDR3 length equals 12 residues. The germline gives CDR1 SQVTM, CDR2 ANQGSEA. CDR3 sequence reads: CSVDDANYGYTF. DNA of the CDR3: TGCAGCGTAGATGACGCTAACTATGGCTACACCTTC. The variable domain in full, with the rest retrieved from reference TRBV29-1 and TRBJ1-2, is SAVISQKPSRDICQRGTSLTIQCQVDSQVTMMFWYRQQPGQSLTLIATANQGSEATYESGFVIDKFPISRPNLTFSTLTVSNMSPEDSSIYLCSVDDANYGYTFGSGTRLTVV.

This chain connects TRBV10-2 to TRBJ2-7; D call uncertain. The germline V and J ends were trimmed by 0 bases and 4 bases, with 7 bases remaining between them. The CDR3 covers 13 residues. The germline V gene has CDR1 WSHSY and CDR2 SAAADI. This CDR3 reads CASSESQHYEQYF. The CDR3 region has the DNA TGCGCCAGCAGTGAGTCCCAACATTACGAGCAGTACTTC.

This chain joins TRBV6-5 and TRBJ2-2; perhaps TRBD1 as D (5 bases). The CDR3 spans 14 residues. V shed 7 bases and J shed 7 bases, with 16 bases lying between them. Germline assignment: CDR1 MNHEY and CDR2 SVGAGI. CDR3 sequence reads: CASTVNGRDGELFF. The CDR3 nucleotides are TGTGCCAGCACGGTAAACGGCAGGGACGGGGAGCTGTTTTTT.